This record looks at one T cell receptor (beta chain) sequence and its context. Its antigen is unidentified. Cells that had been cultured for less than 13 days were the source of isolated CD4+ T cells. This sample stems from a study of vaccination effects on CD4 cells after COVID-19. Assay: immunoSEQ multiplex PCR; the TCRdb copy retains only in-frame clones and omits some. The sample yields approximately 46,000 clones, roughly 74% seen once. The germline V gene encodes CDR1 GTSNPN and CDR2 SVGIG (reference sequence). V gave up 8 bases and J gave up 0 bases; unmatched junction bases: 7. The CDR3 totals 15 residues.

The source material was CD4+ T cells from PBMCs cultured without peptide, sampled before COVID-19 vaccination. The rearrangement uses TRBV30 and TRBJ2-1; 10 bases fit TRBD2. The sequence was collected from a human donor who had a prior SARS-CoV-2 infection. The CDR3 coding sequence is TGTGCCGCGAGCGGGGGGGACATCTCCTACAATGAGCAGTTCTTC. Translated: CAASGGDISYNEQFF. Using reference TRBV30 and TRBJ2-1 for the parts outside the CDR3, the full variable domain is SQTIHQWPATLVQPVGSPLSLECTVEGTSNPNLYWYRQAAGRGLQLLFYSVGIGQISSEVPQNLSASRPQDRQFILSSKKLLLSDSGFYLCAASGGDISYNEQFFGPGTRLTVL.